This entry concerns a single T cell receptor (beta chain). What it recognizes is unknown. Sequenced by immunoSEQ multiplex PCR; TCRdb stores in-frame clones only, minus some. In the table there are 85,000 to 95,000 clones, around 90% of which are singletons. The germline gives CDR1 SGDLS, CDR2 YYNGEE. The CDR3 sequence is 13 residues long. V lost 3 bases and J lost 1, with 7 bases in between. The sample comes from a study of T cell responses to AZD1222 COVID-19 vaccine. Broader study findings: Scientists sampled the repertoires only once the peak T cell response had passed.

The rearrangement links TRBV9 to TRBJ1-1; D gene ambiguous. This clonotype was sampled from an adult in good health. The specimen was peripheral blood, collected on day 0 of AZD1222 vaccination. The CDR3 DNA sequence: TGTGCCAGCAGCGCCCCCGGGAACACTGAAGCTTTCTTT. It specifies CASSAPGNTEAFF.